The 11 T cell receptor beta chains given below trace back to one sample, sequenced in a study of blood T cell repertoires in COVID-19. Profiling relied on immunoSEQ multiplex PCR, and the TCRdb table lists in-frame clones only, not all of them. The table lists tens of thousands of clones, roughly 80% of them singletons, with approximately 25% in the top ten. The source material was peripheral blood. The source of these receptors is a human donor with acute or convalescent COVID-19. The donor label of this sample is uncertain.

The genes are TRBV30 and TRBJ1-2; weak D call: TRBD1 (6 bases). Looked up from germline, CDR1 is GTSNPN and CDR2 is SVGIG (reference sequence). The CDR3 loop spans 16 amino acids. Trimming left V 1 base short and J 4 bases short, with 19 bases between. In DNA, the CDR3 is TGTGCCTGGAGTGGAGGGTCAGGGGAGGGGCTCTATGGCTACACCTTC. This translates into CAWSGGSGEGLYGYTF.

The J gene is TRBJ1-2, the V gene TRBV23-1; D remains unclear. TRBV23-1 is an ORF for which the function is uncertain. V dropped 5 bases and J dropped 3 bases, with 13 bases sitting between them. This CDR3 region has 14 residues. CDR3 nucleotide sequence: TGCGCCAGCAGTAAGAGGGCAGACTACTATGGCTACACCTTC. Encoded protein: CASSKRADYYGYTF.

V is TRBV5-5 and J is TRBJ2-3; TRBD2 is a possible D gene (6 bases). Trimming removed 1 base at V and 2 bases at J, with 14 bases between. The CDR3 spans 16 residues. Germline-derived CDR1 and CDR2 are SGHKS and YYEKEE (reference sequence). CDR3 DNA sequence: TGTGCCAGCAGCTTGCTCTCGGGAGTAACCACAGATACGCAGTATTTT. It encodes CASSLLSGVTTDTQYF.

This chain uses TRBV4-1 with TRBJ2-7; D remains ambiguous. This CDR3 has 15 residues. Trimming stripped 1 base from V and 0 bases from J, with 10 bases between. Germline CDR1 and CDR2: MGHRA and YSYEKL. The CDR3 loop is CASSQVAPSSYEQYF. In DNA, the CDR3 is TGCGCCAGCAGCCAAGTGGCACCAAGCTCCTACGAGCAGTACTTC.

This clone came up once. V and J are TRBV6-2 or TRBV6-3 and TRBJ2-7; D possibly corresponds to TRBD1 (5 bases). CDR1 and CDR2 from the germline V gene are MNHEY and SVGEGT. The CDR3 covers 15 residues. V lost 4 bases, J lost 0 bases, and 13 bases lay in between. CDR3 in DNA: TGTGCCAGCAGTTCGGACAAGGCTGGCTCCTACGAGCAGTACTTC. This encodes CASSSDKAGSYEQYF.

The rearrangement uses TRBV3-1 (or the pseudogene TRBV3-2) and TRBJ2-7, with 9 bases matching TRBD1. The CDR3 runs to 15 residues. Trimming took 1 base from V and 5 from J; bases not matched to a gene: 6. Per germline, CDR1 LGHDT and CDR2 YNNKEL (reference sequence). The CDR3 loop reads CASSQGQGVGHEQYF. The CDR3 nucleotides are TGTGCCAGCAGCCAAGGACAGGGGGTTGGCCACGAGCAGTACTTC.

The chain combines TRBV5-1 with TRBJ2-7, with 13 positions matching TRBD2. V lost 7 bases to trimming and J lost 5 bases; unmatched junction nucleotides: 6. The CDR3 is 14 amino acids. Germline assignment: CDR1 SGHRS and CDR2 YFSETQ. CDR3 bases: TGCGCCAGCTCTTACGGACTAGCGGGAGACGAGCAGTACTTC. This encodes CASSYGLAGDEQYF.

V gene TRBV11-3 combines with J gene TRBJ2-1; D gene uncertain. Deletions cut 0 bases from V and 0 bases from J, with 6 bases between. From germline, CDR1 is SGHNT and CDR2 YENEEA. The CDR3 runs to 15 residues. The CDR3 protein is CASSLDVRSYNEQFF. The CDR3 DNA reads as TGTGCCAGCAGCTTAGATGTCCGCTCCTACAATGAGCAGTTCTTC.

The DNA for the CDR3 is TGCGCCAGCAGCCCGGACCCCTTAGCGGGAGGAAACTACGAGCAGTACTTC. Translated, it gives CASSPDPLAGGNYEQYF. The chain is built from TRBV5-1 and TRBJ2-7; 10 positions agree with TRBD2. Trimming removed 4 bases from V and 3 bases from J; junction bases left unmatched: 13. The CDR3 contains 17 residues. Germline V gives CDR1 SGHRS, CDR2 YFSETQ.

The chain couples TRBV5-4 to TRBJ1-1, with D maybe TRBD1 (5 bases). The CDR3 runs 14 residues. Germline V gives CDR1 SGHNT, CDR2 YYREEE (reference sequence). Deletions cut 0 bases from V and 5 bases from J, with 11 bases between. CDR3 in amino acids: CASSLVSGGTEAFF. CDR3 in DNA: TGTGCCAGCAGCTTGGTTAGCGGGGGGACTGAAGCTTTCTTT.

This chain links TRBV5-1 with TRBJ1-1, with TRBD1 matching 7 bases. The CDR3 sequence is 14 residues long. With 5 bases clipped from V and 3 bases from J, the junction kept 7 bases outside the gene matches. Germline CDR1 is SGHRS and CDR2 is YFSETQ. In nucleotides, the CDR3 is TGCGCCAGCAGGAGAACAGGGGAATACACTGAAGCTTTCTTT. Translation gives CASRRTGEYTEAFF.